This T cell receptor beta chain was recorded in a study of blood T cell repertoires in COVID-19. Data came from immunoSEQ multiplex PCR; TCRdb stores just in-frame clones and leaves some out. The data show under 110,000 clones, more than 70% seen once. This CDR3 has 15 residues. The ends were cut back, 5 bases at V and 3 bases at J, with 17 bases in the middle. CDR1 is SGHTA, CDR2 FQGNSA, per germline. This clone was counted only a few times. The chain combines TRBV7-2 with TRBJ2-7; a possible D gene is TRBD2 (7 bases). The TCR sequence derives from a woman younger than 45 with acute or convalescent COVID-19. The sequencing input was peripheral blood. CDR3 sequence reads: CASSRRGGADYEQYF. CDR3 coding DNA: TGTGCCAGCAGCCGTCGAGGGGGGGCTGACTACGAGCAGTACTTC.